This T cell receptor (beta chain) was captured in a study of T-cell memory formation after mild COVID-19. Study information: Each donor largely had its own TCR clusters.

Findings of the study overall: In pre-infection memory, a portion of responding clones appeared, which suggested that cross-reactive memory joined. Day 15 to 85 contracting clones showed balanced CD4/CD8; later expanders leaned CD4+. The CD4+ clones that contracted clustered mainly within CM and EM, and the CD8+ clones concentrated in EMRA.

To note about this clonotype: Its antigen is undetermined.

Each CDR3 protein gets one entry after TCRdb re-called the 5' RACE reads with MiXCR. Here the sample spans approximately 340,000 distinct CDR3 sequences, roughly 15% being singletons. The V and J ends lost 7 bases and 6 bases, in that order; junction bases with no gene match: 11. The germline V gene encodes CDR1 KGHDR and CDR2 SFDVKD. The CDR3 extends over 15 amino acids. The chain combines TRBV24-1 with TRBJ2-1; TRBD1 matches 7 bases. Sequenced sample: PBMCs or a T cell subset sorted from them (not recorded which). The origin of this receptor is a man aged 18 to 29 who had mild COVID-19 (a few samples of this study predate the infection). Cell type and time point are not known. The chain's CDR3 is CATSADRENINEQFF. In DNA, the CDR3 is TGTGCCACCAGCGCCGACAGGGAAAACATCAATGAGCAGTTCTTC.